This T cell receptor beta chain appears in the sequencing data of a study of T-cell reconstitution after alpha-beta-depleted transplantation in children. This clonotype was recorded many times. Preparation of the TCRbeta library involved a method that used unique molecular identifiers. TCRdb independently ran MiXCR on the PCR reads; one entry per CDR3 protein. The sample includes about 110,000 distinct CDR3 sequences, about 9.4% of them seen just once. V trimming: 1 base; J trimming: 3 bases; junction bases outside the gene matches: 3. The germline CDR1 and CDR2 sequences are DFQATT and SNEGSKA (reference sequence). This CDR3 is built from 15 residues.

Sequenced here: PBMCs from the stem cell graft donor, sampled from the stem cell graft. This TCR came from a human donor who donated a stem cell graft to a child with acute lymphoblastic leukemia. The gene calls are TRBV20-1 and TRBJ1-3; TRBD1 agrees at 10 bases. CDR3 region: CSARVDRGYGNTIYF. The CDR3 nucleotides read TGCAGTGCTAGAGTGGACAGGGGGTATGGAAACACCATATATTTT.